Shown below are 28 T cell receptor beta chains from a single sample sequenced in a study of T cell responses to AZD1222 COVID-19 vaccine. The repertoire was sequenced with immunoSEQ multiplex PCR; TCRdb's copy has only in-frame clones and lacks some. The profile shows some 120,000 clones, roughly 87% of them singletons. The starting material was peripheral blood, obtained on day 0 of AZD1222 vaccination. These receptors were collected from an adult in good health.

J is TRBJ2-3 and V is TRBV5-5; 8 positions match TRBD2. Looked up from germline, CDR1 is SGHKS and CDR2 is YYEKEE (reference sequence). The CDR3 length is 17 residues. The V segment lost 4 bases and the J segment 4 bases; nucleotides outside the gene matches: 14. CDR3 sequence: CASSPRLAGGGADTQYF. DNA for the CDR3: TGTGCCAGCAGCCCCCGGCTGGCGGGGGGCGGGGCAGATACGCAGTATTTT.

This clone was counted only a few times. The genes are TRBV7-9 and TRBJ1-2; 7 nucleotides agree with TRBD1. The CDR3 is 12 amino acids. Trimming cost V 4 bases and J 8 bases; bases outside gene matches: 4. Germline loops: CDR1 SEHNR, CDR2 FQNEAQ (reference sequence). The CDR3 sequence is CASSSGGEGYTF. DNA for the CDR3: TGTGCCAGCAGCTCAGGGGGAGAAGGCTACACCTTC.

The chain carries TRBV5-4 and TRBJ2-3; 16 nucleotides match TRBD2. CDR3 size: 20 residues. Germline CDR1 is SGHNT and CDR2 is YYREEE (reference sequence). V gave up 2 bases and J gave up 4 bases; unmatched junction bases: 13. The CDR3 loop is CASSFGSVGTSGGAADTQYF. DNA for the CDR3: TGTGCCAGCAGCTTCGGTTCGGTCGGGACTAGCGGGGGGGCGGCAGATACGCAGTATTTT.

In the case of this clone: Sequence at one end of the junction differs from germline and may be a read error. The J gene is TRBJ2-7, the V gene TRBV28; possible D gene TRBD1, 5 bases. The germline CDR1 and CDR2 sequences are MDHEN and SYDVKM. This CDR3 has 12 residues. The CDR3 nucleotides read TGTGCCGGCAGTACCACAGGTCTAGAGCAGTACTTC. Its protein product is CAGSTTGLEQYF.

CDR3 coding DNA: TGCAGCTTTGGAGGGACAGGGGAGTTGAGTCAGCCCCAGCATTTT. As protein: CSFGGTGELSQPQHF. V usage is TRBV29-1 and J usage is TRBJ1-5; 10 bases match TRBD1. J was trimmed by 6 bases and V by 8 bases; bases with no gene match: 13. The CDR3 has 15 residues. Germline V gives CDR1 SQVTM, CDR2 ANQGSEA. Based on the CDR3 plus reference TRBV29-1 and TRBJ1-5, the full variable domain is SAVISQKPSRDICQRGTSLTIQCQVDSQVTMMFWYRQQPGQSLTLIATANQGSEATYESGFVIDKFPISRPNLTFSTLTVSNMSPEDSSIYLCSFGGTGELSQPQHFGDGTRLSIL.

This chain joins TRBV6-6 and TRBJ2-5, with TRBD2 identical over 11 bases. Germline loops: CDR1 MNHNY, CDR2 SVGAGI (reference sequence). Trimming removed 5 bases from V and 0 bases from J; junction bases left unmatched: 8. The CDR3 contains 17 residues. The CDR3 loop reads CASSPPSGGTNQETQYF. The CDR3 DNA is TGTGCCAGCAGTCCCCCTAGCGGGGGGACCAACCAAGAGACCCAGTACTTC.

J is TRBJ2-7 and V is TRBV7-3; TRBD1 is a possible D gene (5 bases). The CDR3 contains 13 residues. V was shortened by 5 bases and J by 3 bases, with 11 bases between the two germline ends. Looked up from germline, CDR1 is SGHTA and CDR2 is FQGTGA. The CDR3 DNA is TGTGCCAGCAGCCCCGCTCAGGGCTACGAGCAGTACTTC. Its protein is CASSPAQGYEQYF.

This rearrangement joins TRBV28 to TRBJ2-7; 12 nucleotides match TRBD2. Germline V gene sequence: CDR1 MDHEN, CDR2 SYDVKM. This CDR3 spans 16 amino acids. With 6 bases clipped from V and 2 bases from J, the junction kept 8 bases outside the gene matches. CDR3 sequence (DNA): TGTGCCAGCAGCCGATCGACTAGCGGGGGCGCCTACGAGCAGTACTTC. Its translation: CASSRSTSGGAYEQYF. Using reference TRBV28 and TRBJ2-7 for the parts outside the CDR3, the full variable domain is DVKVTQSSRYLVKRTGEKVFLECVQDMDHENMFWYRQDPGLGLRLIYFSYDVKMKEKGDIPEGYSVSREKKERFSLILESASTNQTSMYLCASSRSTSGGAYEQYFGPGTRLTVT.

The chain combines TRBV5-4 with TRBJ2-3; D gene unclear. Germline CDR1 reads SGHNT; CDR2 reads YYREEE (reference sequence). V was clipped by 4 bases and J by 3 bases, with 6 bases between them. This CDR3 has 12 residues. CDR3 protein: CASSPGTDTQYF. CDR3 bases: TGTGCCAGCAGCCCTGGAACAGATACGCAGTATTTT.

This clone was counted a single time. The CDR3, as DNA: TGCGCCAGCAGCCAAGAGGTGGGGGGGGCTGGCTATGGCTACACCTTC. This codes for CASSQEVGGAGYGYTF. The chain carries TRBV4-1 and TRBJ1-2, with D possibly matching TRBD1 (6 bases). Deletions cut 0 bases from V and 4 bases from J, with 15 bases between. CDR3 length: 16 residues. The V gene's germline CDR1 is MGHRA and CDR2 YSYEKL.

This chain connects TRBV30 to TRBJ2-2; D is uncertain. V gave up 0 bases and J gave up 1 base, with 6 bases separating them. The CDR3 runs to 14 residues. Germline V gene sequence: CDR1 GTSNPN, CDR2 SVGIG (reference sequence). The CDR3 spells CAWSVARNTGELFF. The CDR3 DNA sequence: TGTGCCTGGAGTGTAGCCAGGAACACCGGGGAGCTGTTTTTT.

V is TRBV15 and J is TRBJ2-5; the match to TRBD2 covers 7 bases. This CDR3 comprises 15 residues. Germline CDR1 is LNHNV and CDR2 is YYDKDF (reference sequence). With 4 bases clipped from V and 3 bases from J, the junction kept 8 bases outside the gene matches. The CDR3 sequence is CATSKEAGAKETQYF. The DNA of the CDR3 is TGTGCCACCAGCAAGGAGGCGGGAGCTAAAGAGACCCAGTACTTC.

The chain links TRBV5-1 to TRBJ2-1; D uncertain. The CDR3 consists of 13 residues. Trimming cost V 5 bases and J 2 bases, with 8 bases left between them. The germline gives CDR1 SGHRS, CDR2 YFSETQ. CDR3 sequence: CASRGRTYNEQFF. The DNA of the CDR3 is TGCGCCAGCAGGGGCAGGACCTACAATGAGCAGTTCTTC. Full variable domain (missing parts from reference TRBV5-1 and TRBJ2-1): KAGVTQTPRYLIKTRGQQVTLSCSPISGHRSVSWYQQTPGQGLQFLFEYFSETQRNKGNFPGRFSGRQFSNSRSEMNVSTLELGDSALYLCASRGRTYNEQFFGPGTRLTVL.

The V call is TRBV7-9, the J call TRBJ2-3; no firm D call. The V gene's germline CDR1 is SEHNR and CDR2 FQNEAQ (reference sequence). Trimming removed 1 base from V and 2 bases from J, with 7 bases in between. This CDR3 is built from 14 residues. The CDR3 reads CASSLVRATDTQYF. The CDR3 nucleotides are TGTGCCAGCAGCTTAGTTCGGGCCACAGATACGCAGTATTTT. The full variable domain, completed using reference TRBV7-9 and TRBJ2-3, is DTGVSQNPRHKITKRGQNVTFRCDPISEHNRLYWYRQTLGQGPEFLTYFQNEAQLEKSRLLSDRFSAERPKGSFSTLEIQRTEQGDSAMYLCASSLVRATDTQYFGPGTRLTVL.

The V call is TRBV29-1, the J call TRBJ1-1; 7 bases fit TRBD1. The V gene end was trimmed by 6 bases and the J gene end by 5 bases; junction bases not matched to a gene: 6. The CDR3 covers 12 residues. Per germline, CDR1 SQVTM and CDR2 ANQGSEA. CDR3: CSVKGQITEAFF. The CDR3 coding sequence is TGCAGCGTCAAGGGACAGATAACTGAAGCTTTCTTT. Supplemented by reference TRBV29-1 and TRBJ1-1, the full variable domain reads SAVISQKPSRDICQRGTSLTIQCQVDSQVTMMFWYRQQPGQSLTLIATANQGSEATYESGFVIDKFPISRPNLTFSTLTVSNMSPEDSSIYLCSVKGQITEAFFGQGTRLTVV.

As DNA, the CDR3 is TGTGCCAGCAGTTTTGGTGTGTACGGGGGCACCGGGGAGCTGTTTTTT. Its protein product is CASSFGVYGGTGELFF. The rearrangement links TRBV28 to TRBJ2-2; tentative D call: TRBD2 (6 bases). The ends were cut back, 3 bases at V and 4 bases at J, with 15 bases in the middle. Germline loops: CDR1 MDHEN, CDR2 SYDVKM. The CDR3 is made up of 16 amino acids.

V gene TRBV19 combines with J gene TRBJ1-1; 11 bases match TRBD1. Germline lookup yields CDR1 LNHDA and CDR2 SQIVND (reference sequence). J lost 1 base, V lost 7 bases, and 8 bases had no gene match. The CDR3 length is 16 residues. This chain's CDR3 is CASKRDRGWTNTEAFF. In DNA, the CDR3 is TGTGCCAGTAAGCGGGACAGGGGGTGGACGAACACTGAAGCTTTCTTT.

The CDR3 DNA reads as TGTGCCAGCAGCAAACCCACACAAGAGACCCAGTACTTC. Its protein is CASSKPTQETQYF. The rearrangement uses TRBV5-4 and TRBJ2-5, with D uncertain. Trimming removed 4 bases from V and 2 bases from J, with 9 bases in between. Germline V CDR1 and CDR2: SGHNT, YYREEE (reference sequence). This CDR3 has 13 amino acids.

V usage is TRBV5-1 and J usage is TRBJ2-7; D possibly corresponds to TRBD1 (6 bases). V lost 0 bases and J 2 bases, leaving 12 bases between the germline ends. CDR1 and CDR2 (germline): SGHRS, YFSETQ. The CDR3 is 15 residues long. The CDR3 DNA reads TGCGCCAGCAGCTTGGGGCAGGGGATCACCTACGAGCAGTACTTC. Encoded protein: CASSLGQGITYEQYF.

The chain links TRBV28 to TRBJ2-7; D may be TRBD2 (5 bases). V dropped 3 bases and J dropped 0 bases, with 24 bases sitting between them. CDR1 is MDHEN and CDR2 is SYDVKM in the germline V gene. CDR3 length equals 19 residues. The DNA of the CDR3 is TGTGCCAGCAGTTTCGGCAGTCAACTAGTCGCCTTAAGCTCCTACGAGCAGTACTTC. It specifies CASSFGSQLVALSSYEQYF. The variable domain in full, with the rest retrieved from reference TRBV28 and TRBJ2-7, is DVKVTQSSRYLVKRTGEKVFLECVQDMDHENMFWYRQDPGLGLRLIYFSYDVKMKEKGDIPEGYSVSREKKERFSLILESASTNQTSMYLCASSFGSQLVALSSYEQYFGPGTRLTVT.

The rearrangement links TRBV7-3 to TRBJ2-7, with 11 positions matching TRBD1. This CDR3 region has 15 residues. Germline CDR1 SGHTA, CDR2 FQGTGA. Trimming took 6 bases from V and 4 from J; bases not matched to a gene: 8. CDR3 protein: CASSSTGTGGYEQYF. Here the CDR3 DNA reads TGTGCCAGCAGTTCGACCGGGACAGGGGGGTACGAGCAGTACTTC.

V gene TRBV18 combines with J gene TRBJ2-7; D uncertain. V lost 6 bases and J 2 bases, leaving 8 bases between the germline ends. From germline, CDR1 is KGHSH and CDR2 LQKENI. This CDR3 comprises 12 residues. CDR3 sequence (DNA): TGTGCCAGCTCCTTATCTACCTACGAGCAGTACTTC. It is translated as CASSLSTYEQYF.

This chain joins TRBV29-1 and TRBJ1-1; no firm D call. V was trimmed by 7 bases and J by 0 bases, leaving 15 bases between them. This CDR3 region has 14 residues. From germline, CDR1 is SQVTM and CDR2 ANQGSEA. The CDR3: CSASIGIMNTEAFF. The CDR3 DNA sequence: TGCAGCGCCTCAATCGGGATCATGAACACTGAAGCTTTCTTT.

This clone was seen just once. The chain combines TRBV5-1 with TRBJ1-4; D perhaps matches TRBD1 (5 bases). The germline V gene has CDR1 SGHRS and CDR2 YFSETQ. The CDR3 contains 18 residues. V was clipped by 4 bases and J by 3 bases, with 22 bases between them. The CDR3 here is CASSLTPPGLIANEKLFF. CDR3 DNA sequence: TGCGCCAGCAGCCTGACCCCCCCAGGGTTGATAGCTAATGAAAAACTGTTTTTT.

For the CDR3, the DNA is TGTGCCAGCAGTTCGGGCCATTTCTATGGCTACACCTTC. This encodes CASSSGHFYGYTF. V gene TRBV6-2 or TRBV6-3 combines with J gene TRBJ1-2; D call uncertain. Trimming cost V 4 bases and J 4 bases, with 10 bases left between them. The CDR3 length is 13 residues. The V gene's germline CDR1 is MNHEY and CDR2 SVGEGT.

J is TRBJ1-2 and V is TRBV28, with D uncertain. The CDR3 runs 12 residues. CDR1 is MDHEN and CDR2 is SYDVKM in the germline V gene. V was shortened by 4 bases and J by 6 bases, with 9 bases between the two germline ends. DNA of the CDR3: TGTGCCAGCAGTTCAAGCAAGGATGGCTACACCTTC. Residues: CASSSSKDGYTF.

This chain joins TRBV15 and TRBJ1-1; 11 nucleotides agree with TRBD1. This CDR3 has 16 residues. J gave up 4 bases and V 1 base, and 5 bases lay outside the gene matches. Germline loops: CDR1 LNHNV, CDR2 YYDKDF (reference sequence). CDR3 in DNA: TGTGCCACCAGCAGAGGCGGACAGGGGGCTAGCACTGAAGCTTTCTTT. Protein sequence: CATSRGGQGASTEAFF.

CDR3 DNA: TGTGCCAGTAGTCCGGGGGGACCGAAAGAGACCCAGTACTTC. Translating gives CASSPGGPKETQYF. The chain uses TRBV19 and TRBJ2-5; TRBD2 matches 7 bases. Germline trimming cut 5 bases from V and 3 bases from J; bases unmatched to any gene: 6. CDR1 LNHDA and CDR2 SQIVND come from the germline V gene (reference sequence). CDR3 length: 14 residues.